The 31 T cell receptor beta chains in this list originate from one sample, sequenced in a study of T cells expressing NK-cell markers. TCRdb re-called the 5' RACE reads, yielding one record per CDR3 amino acid sequence without DNA. This sample contains more than 120,000 distinct CDR3 sequences. Sequencing was carried out using blood T cells: a sorted CD56 or NKG2C T cell subset, CD4+ or CD8+ T cells, or bulk PBMC T cells (not recorded which). These receptors were obtained from a man between 18 and 35 years old in good health.

V is TRBV5-4 and J is TRBJ2-1; TCRdb calls TRBD1, which cannot be checked without DNA. Per germline, CDR1 SGHNT and CDR2 YYREEE (reference sequence). This CDR3 is 14 amino acids long. CDR3 region: CASSGGQGGNEQFF.

The V and J genes are TRBV29-1 and TRBJ2-7. The CDR3 totals 11 residues. Germline CDR1 and CDR2: SQVTM and ANQGSEA. This CDR3 is CSVEINGQSDF.

The chain is built from TRBV7-8 and TRBJ2-1. Germline CDR1 SGHVS, CDR2 FQNEAQ. The CDR3 has 13 amino acids. This chain's CDR3 is CASAIGRYNEQFF.

The chain couples TRBV19 to TRBJ2-3; TCRdb designates TRBD2, a call that cannot be tested without DNA. This CDR3 contains 15 residues. Germline CDR1 and CDR2: LNHDA and SQIVND (reference sequence). CDR3 amino acids: CASQVLAGNTDTQYF.

The chain links TRBV9 to TRBJ2-5; without DNA, the TCRdb call of TRBD1 cannot be checked. This CDR3 contains 17 residues. CDR1 is SGDLS and CDR2 is YYNGEE in the germline V gene. CDR3 sequence reads: CASSVEHEGALGETQYF.

The gene calls are TRBV7-6 and TRBJ2-1. The CDR3 consists of 15 residues. The germline gives CDR1 SGHVS, CDR2 FNYEAQ. This CDR3 reads CASSLGPSGYNEQFF. Using reference TRBV7-6 and TRBJ2-1 for the parts outside the CDR3, the full variable domain is GAGVSQSPRYKVTKRGQDVALRCDPISGHVSLYWYRQALGQGPEFLTYFNYEAQQDKSGLPNDRFSAERPEGSISTLTIQRTEQRDSAMYRCASSLGPSGYNEQFFGPGTRLTVL.

The J gene is TRBJ2-2, the V gene TRBV7-9. The CDR3 sequence is 15 residues long. Germline V gene lookup returns CDR1 SEHNR and CDR2 FQNEAQ (reference sequence). Here the CDR3 reads CASSFTGTNTGELFF.

V usage is TRBV12-3 or TRBV12-4 and J usage is TRBJ2-5; TCRdb picks TRBD1, but there is no DNA to check that call. The CDR3 has 13 amino acids. Here the CDR3 reads CASMDRGQGTQYF.

This chain joins TRBV15 and TRBJ2-1; the TCRdb D gene call, TRBD2, has no DNA to confirm it. The CDR3 totals 16 residues. Germline CDR1 LNHNV, CDR2 YYDKDF (reference sequence). The CDR3 reads CATSIRTSGKDNEQFF. Variable domain in full (rest from reference TRBV15 and TRBJ2-1): DAMVIQNPRYQVTQFGKPVTLSCSQTLNHNVMYWYQQKSSQAPKLLFHYYDKDFNNEADTPDNFQSRRPNTSFCFLDIRSPGLGDTAMYLCATSIRTSGKDNEQFFGPGTRLTVL.

The V and J genes are TRBV11-2 and TRBJ2-6; TCRdb returns TRBD2, unconfirmable since there is no DNA. There are 20 residues in the CDR3. Germline V gene data show CDR1 as SGHAT and CDR2 as FQNNGV. The CDR3 loop is CASSLDLWEGRYSGANVLTF.

This chain uses TRBV11-2 with TRBJ2-1. Germline CDR1 and CDR2: SGHAT and FQNNGV. The CDR3 is made up of 17 amino acids. The CDR3 sequence is CASSLDLAGAPYNEQFF.

The chain has TRBV13 and TRBJ2-2; checking the TCRdb D call of TRBD1 is not possible without DNA. Per the germline V gene, CDR1 is PRHDT and CDR2 is FYEKMQ (reference sequence). The length of the CDR3 is 15 residues. The CDR3 is CASSLPQMGTGELFF.

The chain's CDR3 is CSARGGTGEVRGYTF. This chain joins TRBV20-1 and TRBJ1-2; TCRdb picks TRBD1, but there is no DNA to check that call. CDR3 size: 15 residues. Germline V gives CDR1 DFQATT, CDR2 SNEGSKA (reference sequence).

The rearrangement joins TRBV20-1 to TRBJ2-7; TCRdb's D call of TRBD2 is untestable without DNA. CDR1 is DFQATT, CDR2 SNEGSKA, per germline (reference sequence). The CDR3 is made up of 16 amino acids. CDR3: CSASLSFLAGAYEQYF.

The rearrangement links TRBV6-1 to TRBJ2-3; the D call from TCRdb, TRBD2, cannot be confirmed without DNA. The CDR3 sequence is 13 residues long. Germline values: CDR1 MNHNS, CDR2 SASEGT. CDR3 region: CASTGRPTDTQYF.

The chain joins TRBV7-9 to TRBJ2-2; TCRdb picks TRBD2, but there is no DNA to check that call. The CDR3 loop spans 15 amino acids. Germline loops: CDR1 SEHNR, CDR2 FQNEAQ (reference sequence). The CDR3 spells CASSRTRQDWEELFF.

The V gene is TRBV11-2, the J gene TRBJ2-1; TCRdb calls TRBD2, which cannot be checked without DNA. Per the germline V gene, CDR1 is SGHAT and CDR2 is FQNNGV. The CDR3 totals 15 residues. This CDR3 reads CASSLAGVGGPSQFF.

The chain couples TRBV21-1 to TRBJ1-6; the D call from TCRdb, TRBD1, cannot be confirmed without DNA. TRBV21-1 is noted as a pseudogene. This CDR3 has 19 residues. The CDR3 protein is CASTGTGTGDILVVGPLHF.

The chain uses TRBV6-1 and TRBJ2-1; TCRdb selects TRBD1, and the lack of DNA leaves this call unchecked. Per the germline V gene, CDR1 is MNHNS and CDR2 is SASEGT. The CDR3 runs 15 residues. CDR3 residues: CASRDTGEFYNEQFF.

J is TRBJ2-7 and V is TRBV7-2; TCRdb's D gene call, TRBD2, goes unchecked for lack of DNA. The CDR3 is made up of 16 amino acids. CDR1 is SGHTA, CDR2 FQGNSA, per germline. This CDR3 is CASSLSGSSSSGEQYF.

The chain has TRBV4-1 and TRBJ2-5; TCRdb designates TRBD1, a call that cannot be tested without DNA. Germline values: CDR1 MGHRA, CDR2 YSYEKL. The CDR3 sequence is 15 residues long. The CDR3 here is CASRQTGTGLETQYF.

This rearrangement joins TRBV6-5 to TRBJ2-3; there is no DNA to check the TCRdb D call of TRBD2. In germline, CDR1 is MNHEY, CDR2 SVGAGI. The CDR3 is made up of 14 amino acids. CDR3 loop: CASSYTAGLDTQYF.

This rearrangement joins TRBV12-3 or TRBV12-4 to TRBJ2-5. CDR3 length equals 12 residues. The CDR3 sequence is CASSPYQETQYF.

This sequence joins TRBV6-2 or TRBV6-3 and TRBJ1-1. The CDR3 has 14 residues. Germline CDR1 is MNHEY and CDR2 is SVGEGT. The chain's CDR3 is CASSYSAGFSEAFF.

This CDR3 is CAISESGAGLAGEQFF. This chain uses TRBV10-3 with TRBJ2-1; the TRBD2 assignment by TCRdb is unverifiable without DNA. The germline V gene has CDR1 ENHRY and CDR2 SYGVKD. The CDR3 consists of 16 residues.

The CDR3 reads CASSSWGQNEAFF. V usage is TRBV9 and J usage is TRBJ1-1; lacking DNA, the TRBD1 call made by TCRdb goes unchecked. Germline V gene data show CDR1 as SGDLS and CDR2 as YYNGEE. CDR3 size: 13 residues.

The rearrangement joins TRBV7-9 to TRBJ2-7; checking the TCRdb D call of TRBD1 is not possible without DNA. Per germline, CDR1 SEHNR and CDR2 FQNEAQ (reference sequence). The CDR3 totals 15 residues. The CDR3 reads CASSGGGQGFHEQYF.

The V gene is TRBV28, the J gene TRBJ2-1; the D call from TCRdb, TRBD2, cannot be confirmed without DNA. Germline CDR1 reads MDHEN; CDR2 reads SYDVKM. This CDR3 contains 15 residues. The CDR3 reads CASTHGLAGFREQFF.

The chain couples TRBV4-3 to TRBJ2-2; TCRdb proposes TRBD2, but this gene call is untestable without DNA. Germline loops: CDR1 LGHNA, CDR2 YSLEER. CDR3 size: 17 residues. This CDR3 is CASSQDRSTTNTGELFF.

The chain recombines TRBV3-1 with TRBJ2-1; TCRdb's D gene call, TRBD2, goes unchecked for lack of DNA. The CDR3 runs 17 residues. The V gene's germline CDR1 is LGHDT and CDR2 YNNKEL (reference sequence). CDR3: CASSQLAGGSSYNEQFF.

V and J are TRBV12-3 or TRBV12-4 and TRBJ1-5; TCRdb calls TRBD1, which cannot be checked without DNA. CDR3 length: 13 amino acids. The CDR3 here is CASSQGGNQPQHF.